The rows below give T cell receptor beta chains drawn from one sample of a study of T cells expressing NK-cell markers. TCRdb reworked the 5' RACE reads into one entry per CDR3 protein, no DNA. The sample holds 500,000 or so distinct CDR3 sequences. The sequencing sample was made of blood T cells: a sorted CD56 or NKG2C T cell subset, CD4+ or CD8+ T cells, or bulk PBMC T cells (not recorded which). Receptor source: a man aged 18 to 35 in good health. CDR3s include the opening cysteine and the closing phenylalanine or tryptophan.

J gene: TRBJ1-3
V gene: TRBV10-3
CDR3 protein: CAISESAGRNTIYF

J gene: TRBJ2-4
V gene: TRBV6-5
CDR3 protein: CATHRDSLKNIQYF

J gene: TRBJ1-4
V gene: TRBV7-9
CDR3 protein: CASSLAGGGEKLFF

J gene: TRBJ2-1
V gene: TRBV7-9
CDR3 protein: CASSLLSGLADNEQFF

J gene: TRBJ2-4
V gene: TRBV7-2
CDR3 protein: CASSSQGTRDIQYF

J gene: TRBJ1-6
V gene: TRBV3-1
CDR3 protein: CASSSRSRNSPLHF

J gene: TRBJ2-1
V gene: TRBV12-3/TRBV12-4
CDR3 protein: CASRPSVGVIHEQFF

J gene: TRBJ2-3
V gene: TRBV7-4
CDR3 protein: CASSLLPDTQYF

J gene: TRBJ2-3
V gene: TRBV12-3/TRBV12-4
CDR3 protein: CASSFGRESTQYF

J gene: TRBJ1-5
V gene: TRBV20-1
CDR3 protein: CSARDATEGRNQPQHF

J gene: TRBJ1-1
V gene: TRBV14
CDR3 protein: CASSQGWLNTEAFF

J gene: TRBJ2-2
V gene: TRBV30
CDR3 protein: CAVRGFTGELFF

J gene: TRBJ2-7
V gene: TRBV28
CDR3 protein: CASIRTGGGEQYF

J gene: TRBJ2-2
V gene: TRBV20-1
CDR3 protein: CSARVGVGRGLGTGELFF

J gene: TRBJ1-5
V gene: TRBV29-1
CDR3 protein: CSVRDRVGSNQPQHF

J gene: TRBJ2-7
V gene: TRBV24-1
CDR3 protein: CATSDPSGTSYYEQYF

J gene: TRBJ2-3
V gene: TRBV28
CDR3 protein: CASSTWTDTQYF

J gene: TRBJ2-2
V gene: TRBV29-1
CDR3 protein: CSVDVVDTGELFF